The 17 T cell receptor beta chains in this list originate from one sample, sequenced in a study of T-cell memory formation after mild COVID-19. From the 5' RACE reads, TCRdb called clonotypes with MiXCR, one entry per CDR3 protein. The sample carries about 440,000 distinct CDR3 sequences, roughly 20% recorded once. The material sequenced was PBMCs or a T cell subset sorted from them (not recorded which). These receptors all come from an adult woman who had mild COVID-19 (a few samples of this study predate the infection). Cell type and time point are not known.

This rearrangement joins TRBV12-3 or TRBV12-4 to TRBJ2-7; TRBD2 is a possible D gene (6 bases). CDR3 length: 13 residues. Trimming took off 8 bases at V and 5 bases at J, with 16 bases between the two ends. CDR3: CASLSGFTDEQYF. The CDR3 coding sequence is TGTGCCAGCCTAAGCGGGTTTACGGACGAGCAGTACTTC.

The V and J genes are TRBV6-1 and TRBJ2-5, with 9 bases identical to TRBD2. CDR1 MNHNS and CDR2 SASEGT come from the germline V gene. J gave up 5 bases and V 6 bases, and 10 bases lay outside the gene matches. The CDR3 is made up of 15 amino acids. CDR3 sequence: CASSEVAGAQETQYF. CDR3 nucleotides: TGTGCCAGCAGCGAGGTAGCGGGGGCCCAGGAGACCCAGTACTTC.

V and J are TRBV7-2 and TRBJ1-2, with a tentative D call TRBD1 (6 bases). Trimming took 1 base from V and 0 from J, leaving 12 bases between them. This CDR3 comprises 16 residues. Germline CDR1 and CDR2: SGHTA and FQGNSA. In DNA form, the CDR3 reads TGTGCCAGCAGCTTAGGGGCAGGGGCCTCTAACTATGGCTACACCTTC. This translates into CASSLGAGASNYGYTF. The full variable domain, rest sourced from reference TRBV7-2 and TRBJ1-2, is GAGVSQSPSNKVTEKGKDVELRCDPISGHTALYWYRQSLGQGLEFLIYFQGNSAPDKSGLPSDRFSAERTGGSVSTLTIQRTQQEDSAVYLCASSLGAGASNYGYTFGSGTRLTVV.

This clonotype was counted ten times or more. The rearrangement joins TRBV6-4 to TRBJ2-3; D might be TRBD2 (6 bases). Germline-derived CDR1 and CDR2 are MRHNA and SNTAGT. CDR3 length equals 13 residues. V was pared by 4 bases and J by 1 base, with 6 bases between. DNA of the CDR3: TGTGCCAGCAGTGCGGGAGGCACAGATACGCAGTATTTT. Amino acid sequence: CASSAGGTDTQYF.

The chain has TRBV12-3 or TRBV12-4 and TRBJ1-1; D possibly corresponds to TRBD1 (5 bases). The V gene lost 3 bases and the J gene lost 4 bases, with 9 bases spanning the gap. The CDR3 sequence is 13 residues long. CDR3 DNA: TGTGCCAGCAGTTTGGGGGAAAGCACTGAAGCTTTCTTT. Protein sequence: CASSLGESTEAFF.

In its sample, this clonotype was seen a few times. The V call is TRBV7-3, the J call TRBJ2-1; 14 nucleotides line up with TRBD2. The CDR3 loop spans 15 amino acids. Germline assignment: CDR1 SGHTA and CDR2 FQGTGA. V was pared by 5 bases and J by 10 bases, with 7 bases of the junction left unmatched. CDR3 region: CASSAGLAGGGEQFF. The DNA for the CDR3 is TGTGCCAGCAGCGCCGGACTAGCGGGGGGCGGGGAGCAGTTCTTC.

The rearrangement uses TRBV7-8 and TRBJ2-3; TRBD2 aligns across 8 bases. V dropped 5 bases and J dropped 1; count of bases not matched to a gene: 5. The germline gives CDR1 SGHVS, CDR2 FQNEAQ. The CDR3 length is 15 residues. CDR3 loop: CASSLSGGRTDTQYF. CDR3 sequence (DNA): TGTGCCAGCAGCCTCAGCGGGGGCCGCACAGATACGCAGTATTTT.

The V call is TRBV24-1, the J call TRBJ1-4, with 9 bases matching TRBD1. The CDR3 runs 15 residues. Germline V gene data show CDR1 as KGHDR and CDR2 as SFDVKD. Germline trimming cut 3 bases from V and 8 bases from J; bases unmatched to any gene: 6. The CDR3 DNA sequence: TGTGCCACCAGTGATCGGACAGGGGTTGGAGAAAAACTGTTTTTT. Translating gives CATSDRTGVGEKLFF.

This clonotype has only a few counts. The chain couples TRBV7-3 to TRBJ2-2; D call uncertain. The length of the CDR3 is 15 residues. Germline V gene sequence: CDR1 SGHTA, CDR2 FQGTGA. V lost 3 bases, J lost 2 bases, and 10 bases lay in between. CDR3 in amino acids: CASSFLRRNTGELFF. The CDR3 nucleotides are TGTGCCAGCAGCTTTTTGCGGCGAAACACCGGGGAGCTGTTTTTT.

The chain recombines TRBV12-3 or TRBV12-4 with TRBJ2-1, with TRBD2 identical over 8 bases. CDR3 length: 16 amino acids. The trim removed 5 bases at V and 4 bases at J, leaving 10 bases unmatched. CDR3 protein: CASSPKVAGLYNEQFF. For the CDR3, the DNA is TGTGCCAGCAGTCCGAAGGTAGCGGGATTATACAATGAGCAGTTCTTC.

The chain links TRBV5-1 to TRBJ1-1, with D hard to call. Trimming took off 4 bases at V and 2 bases at J, with 12 bases between the two ends. The CDR3 is 14 amino acids. The germline gives CDR1 SGHRS, CDR2 YFSETQ. CDR3 region: CASSLVSANTEAFF. The CDR3 bases are TGCGCCAGCAGCCTGGTTTCGGCTAACACTGAAGCTTTCTTT.

The V gene is TRBV12-3 or TRBV12-4, the J gene TRBJ1-1; D remains unclear. There are 15 residues in the CDR3. Trimming pared 0 bases from V and 1 base from J, leaving 9 bases between. The CDR3 sequence is CASSLATDKNTEAFF. The CDR3 DNA reads as TGTGCCAGCAGTTTAGCTACCGACAAGAACACTGAAGCTTTCTTT.

This chain connects TRBV7-9 to TRBJ1-1, with 7 bases aligning to TRBD1. V lost 5 bases, J lost 2 bases, and 14 bases stayed unmatched. Germline loops: CDR1 SEHNR, CDR2 FQNEAQ (reference sequence). CDR3 length: 17 residues. CDR3 protein: CASSPAGTAFFNTEAFF. The CDR3 bases are TGTGCCAGCAGCCCCGCCGGGACAGCTTTTTTTAACACTGAAGCTTTCTTT.

The chain combines TRBV24-1 with TRBJ1-4; D gene ambiguous. This CDR3 spans 13 amino acids. Deletions cut 5 bases from V and 8 bases from J, with 11 bases between. Germline-derived CDR1 and CDR2 are KGHDR and SFDVKD. In DNA form, the CDR3 reads TGTGCCACCAGTGGTACGTGGGAAGAAAAACTGTTTTTT. This sequence encodes CATSGTWEEKLFF.

This clonotype was seen a few times. The chain is built from TRBV10-3 and TRBJ1-2, with 10 bases matching TRBD1. This CDR3 region has 17 residues. With V trimmed by 2 bases and J by 4 bases, 10 bases remained unmatched. Germline CDR1 is ENHRY and CDR2 is SYGVKD. The CDR3: CAISEVETGGAPYGYTF. In DNA form, the CDR3 reads TGTGCCATCAGTGAGGTGGAGACAGGGGGCGCTCCCTATGGCTACACCTTC.

The chain combines TRBV25-1 with TRBJ2-7, with 11 bases that match TRBD2. J was trimmed by 3 bases and V by 1 base; bases with no gene match: 14. Germline V lookup: CDR1 MGHDK, CDR2 SYGVNS. The CDR3 runs 19 residues. CDR3 sequence (DNA): TGTGCCAGCAGTGAATCTGGAACTAGCGGGGGATCAGGAGTCTACGAGCAGTACTTC. Translated: CASSESGTSGGSGVYEQYF.

This clonotype was recorded many times. The chain couples TRBV4-2 to TRBJ2-2; no clear D gene. With 4 bases removed from V and 5 bases from J, the gap between germline ends came to 11 bases. The CDR3 extends over 14 amino acids. Germline lookup yields CDR1 LGHNA and CDR2 YNFKEQ. DNA for the CDR3: TGTGCCAGCAGCCTACGGTATGAGACCGGGGAGCTGTTTTTT. Amino acid sequence: CASSLRYETGELFF.